Presented here are 23 T cell receptor beta chains from one specimen sequenced in a study of shared clonotypes between healthy human individuals. Using immunoSEQ multiplex PCR, the repertoire was profiled, and TCRdb retains in-frame clones only, with some absent. Here the sample spans over a million clones, around three quarters being singletons. The specimen was memory CD4+ T cells from PBMCs. Subset defined: CD45RA-negative fraction. The receptor set was obtained from a man aged 18 to 35 in good health. Some clones in this sample may be carry-over from other donors' samples.

This rearrangement joins TRBV29-1 to TRBJ2-7, with 10 bases that match TRBD1. Trimming at V came to 7 bases and at J to 5 bases, leaving 5 bases not matched to a gene. Germline V gives CDR1 SQVTM, CDR2 ANQGSEA. The length of the CDR3 is 12 residues. CDR3 in amino acids: CSADRGQDEQYF. For the CDR3, the DNA is TGCAGCGCTGACAGGGGGCAGGACGAGCAGTACTTC.

The rearrangement links TRBV5-4 to TRBJ2-3, with 8 bases fitting TRBD2. The V and J ends lost 4 bases and 4 bases, in that order; junction bases with no gene match: 11. This CDR3 is 16 amino acids long. The germline V gene has CDR1 SGHNT and CDR2 YYREEE (reference sequence). The CDR3: CASSHRSGNGADTQYF. The CDR3 DNA follows: TGTGCCAGCAGCCATCGTAGCGGGAATGGCGCAGATACGCAGTATTTT.

The rearrangement links TRBV27 to TRBJ2-7; perhaps TRBD1 as D (7 bases). The CDR3 has 15 amino acids. V was shortened by 3 bases and J by 3 bases, with 15 bases between the two germline ends. Germline V gene lookup returns CDR1 MNHEY and CDR2 SMNVEV (reference sequence). Here the CDR3 DNA reads TGTGCCAGCAGTTTTTTCGCGGGACAGATCTACGAGCAGTACTTC. This codes for CASSFFAGQIYEQYF.

This chain connects TRBV23-1 to TRBJ1-2; no clear D gene. TRBV23-1 is reported as an ORF; its role is uncertain. This CDR3 has 14 residues. The V and J ends lost 0 bases and 7 bases respectively, with 12 bases between them. The CDR3 protein is CASSQSSSNLGYTF. CDR3 DNA: TGCGCCAGCAGTCAATCTTCAAGCAACCTTGGCTACACCTTC.

The gene calls are TRBV28 and TRBJ1-5; the D gene is possibly TRBD1 (6 bases). This CDR3 spans 16 amino acids. Per the germline V gene, CDR1 is MDHEN and CDR2 is SYDVKM. The ends were cut back, 6 bases at V and 5 bases at J, with 20 bases in the middle. The CDR3: CASSDTGSGLHQPQHF. The CDR3 bases are TGTGCCAGCAGCGATACAGGGTCAGGATTGCATCAGCCCCAGCATTTT.

The J gene is TRBJ1-3, the V gene TRBV29-1; D is undetermined. The CDR3 is 14 residues long. Germline CDR1 SQVTM, CDR2 ANQGSEA. V was clipped by 2 bases and J by 0 bases, with 8 bases between them. This CDR3 reads CSVEMGISGNTIYF. The CDR3 DNA is TGCAGCGTTGAAATGGGGATCTCTGGAAACACCATATATTTT. The variable domain in full, completed from reference TRBV29-1 and TRBJ1-3, reads SAVISQKPSRDICQRGTSLTIQCQVDSQVTMMFWYRQQPGQSLTLIATANQGSEATYESGFVIDKFPISRPNLTFSTLTVSNMSPEDSSIYLCSVEMGISGNTIYFGEGSWLTVV.

This clone was counted between two and nine times. The chain carries TRBV5-6 and TRBJ2-7, with a tentative D call TRBD1 (5 bases). Between the trimmed V and J ends, which lost 4 bases and 4 bases, there was a span of 15 bases. Per germline, CDR1 SGHDT and CDR2 YYEEEE. The CDR3 totals 14 residues. The DNA of the CDR3 is TGTGCCAGCAGCCCGATAGGGGTGCCTTACGAGCAGTACTTC. Its translation is CASSPIGVPYEQYF.

CDR3 sequence (DNA): TGTGCCAGCAGCGCGGGGACGTTCGGGGAGCTGTTTTTT. Translating it yields CASSAGTFGELFF. The genes are TRBV7-3 and TRBJ2-2, with D maybe TRBD2 (6 bases). The germline V and J ends were trimmed by 5 bases and 7 bases, with 11 bases remaining between them. The CDR3 is 13 amino acids. Germline CDR1 SGHTA, CDR2 FQGTGA.

V and J are TRBV2 and TRBJ2-5; TRBD1 matches at 9 bases. The germline CDR1 and CDR2 sequences are SNHLY and FYNNEI. J gave up 5 bases and V 4 bases, and 8 bases lay outside the gene matches. The CDR3 is made up of 15 amino acids. CDR3: CASSGRQGGRETQYF. Written as DNA, the CDR3 is TGTGCCAGCAGTGGTAGACAGGGGGGCCGGGAGACCCAGTACTTC.

This clone was seen just once. The gene calls are TRBV30 and TRBJ2-5, with 7 bases fitting TRBD2. This CDR3 is 13 amino acids long. Losses at the gene ends were 5 bases for V and 4 bases for J; bases not matched to a gene: 7. The germline V gene has CDR1 GTSNPN and CDR2 SVGIG (reference sequence). The CDR3 spells CAWCFPGGETQYF. DNA for the CDR3: TGTGCCTGGTGCTTCCCGGGGGGAGAGACCCAGTACTTC.

The rearrangement links TRBV11-3 to TRBJ2-1; no definite D call. Germline V lookup: CDR1 SGHNT, CDR2 YENEEA. The CDR3 is 13 amino acids. Trimming pared 1 base from V and 5 bases from J, leaving 6 bases between. The chain's CDR3 is CASSLGANNEQFF. For the CDR3, the DNA is TGTGCCAGCAGCTTAGGCGCTAACAATGAGCAGTTCTTC.

This clone turned up a few times. This chain links TRBV7-8 with TRBJ2-5; TRBD2 aligns across 9 bases. Trimming took 3 bases from V and 7 from J; bases not matched to a gene: 12. Germline-derived CDR1 and CDR2 are SGHVS and FQNEAQ. This CDR3 has 16 amino acids. DNA for the CDR3: TGTGCCAGCAGCTTGCCGTGGCGGGAGGGCCTTGGGACCCAGTACTTC. Residues: CASSLPWREGLGTQYF.

This rearrangement joins TRBV11-1 to TRBJ2-3; 13 bases agree with TRBD2. The junction had 4 bases not matched to a gene; V was cut back by 4 bases and J by 0 bases. The CDR3 is made up of 17 amino acids. Germline lookup yields CDR1 SGHAT and CDR2 FQDESV (reference sequence). CDR3 DNA sequence: TGTGCCAGCAGCTCGGGGACTAGCGGGGCGAGCACAGATACGCAGTATTTT. This sequence encodes CASSSGTSGASTDTQYF. The full variable domain, in which reference TRBV11-1 and TRBJ2-3 provide the parts outside the CDR3, is EAEVAQSPRYKITEKSQAVAFWCDPISGHATLYWYRQILGQGPELLVQFQDESVVDDSQLPKDRFSAERLKGVDSTLKIQPAELGDSAMYLCASSSGTSGASTDTQYFGPGTRLTVL.

The rearrangement uses TRBV20-1 and TRBJ2-5; D ambiguous. Germline loops: CDR1 DFQATT, CDR2 SNEGSKA (reference sequence). This CDR3 region has 10 residues. Trimming shortened V by 6 bases and J by 5 bases, and 7 bases separated the two germline ends. The chain's CDR3 is CSAEAETQYF. CDR3 nucleotide sequence: TGCAGTGCCGAAGCGGAGACCCAGTACTTC.

The chain has TRBV5-1 and TRBJ1-5; D not resolved. The CDR3 loop spans 15 amino acids. Trimming cost V 4 bases and J 0 bases, with 11 bases left between them. Germline V lookup: CDR1 SGHRS, CDR2 YFSETQ. In nucleotides, the CDR3 is TGCGCCAGCAGCCCGGACGGGAGTAGCAATCAGCCCCAGCATTTT. This encodes CASSPDGSSNQPQHF. The full variable domain, its missing parts supplied by reference TRBV5-1 and TRBJ1-5, is KAGVTQTPRYLIKTRGQQVTLSCSPISGHRSVSWYQQTPGQGLQFLFEYFSETQRNKGNFPGRFSGRQFSNSRSEMNVSTLELGDSALYLCASSPDGSSNQPQHFGDGTRLSIL.

V usage is TRBV20-1 and J usage is TRBJ1-2, with D uncertain. V dropped 6 bases and J dropped 3 bases, with 8 bases sitting between them. CDR1 is DFQATT and CDR2 is SNEGSKA in the germline V gene (reference sequence). The CDR3 length is 11 residues. CDR3 residues: CSAQQHYGYTF. The CDR3 DNA is TGCAGTGCACAGCAGCACTATGGCTACACCTTC.

The genes are TRBV7-3 and TRBJ1-1; D unresolved. This CDR3 has 13 amino acids. Germline V CDR1 and CDR2: SGHTA, FQGTGA. Deletions cut 5 bases from V and 0 bases from J, with 7 bases between. CDR3 loop: CASSPHMNTEAFF. CDR3 DNA sequence: TGTGCCAGCAGCCCCCACATGAACACTGAAGCTTTCTTT.

The chain links TRBV4-2 to TRBJ1-2; D is possibly TRBD1 (5 bases). Trimming shortened V by 3 bases and J by 3 bases, and 14 bases separated the two germline ends. Germline CDR1 reads LGHNA; CDR2 reads YNFKEQ. CDR3 length: 15 amino acids. The CDR3: CASSHAGGEDYGYTF. The CDR3 DNA is TGTGCCAGCAGCCACGCCGGGGGTGAGGACTATGGCTACACCTTC.

This clone was seen just once. The chain carries TRBV5-6 and TRBJ2-2; 7 nucleotides match TRBD2. V gave up 2 bases and J gave up 2 bases; unmatched junction bases: 6. Germline CDR1 reads SGHDT; CDR2 reads YYEEEE. The CDR3 consists of 16 residues. The CDR3 sequence: CASSFGLADNTGELFF. The CDR3 region has the DNA TGTGCCAGCAGCTTTGGTCTAGCGGACAACACCGGGGAGCTGTTTTTT.

This clone occurred once. The chain is built from TRBV5-1 and TRBJ1-1, with 7 bases lining up with TRBD1. V gave up 0 bases and J gave up 4 bases; unmatched junction bases: 3. CDR1 and CDR2 from the germline V gene are SGHRS and YFSETQ. The CDR3 loop spans 14 amino acids. The CDR3 DNA reads as TGCGCCAGCAGCTTGGAGGGGGCCATCACTGAAGCTTTCTTT. Translated: CASSLEGAITEAFF. Complete variable domain (other parts from reference TRBV5-1 and TRBJ1-1): KAGVTQTPRYLIKTRGQQVTLSCSPISGHRSVSWYQQTPGQGLQFLFEYFSETQRNKGNFPGRFSGRQFSNSRSEMNVSTLELGDSALYLCASSLEGAITEAFFGQGTRLTVV.

The rearrangement links TRBV7-2 to TRBJ1-1, with TRBD1 as a possible D gene (6 bases). CDR1 and CDR2 from the germline V gene are SGHTA and FQGNSA. The CDR3 has 15 amino acids. Trimming stripped 2 bases from V and 0 bases from J, with 10 bases between. CDR3 sequence reads: CASSLTGTMNTEAFF. The CDR3 DNA sequence: TGTGCCAGCAGCTTAACTGGGACAATGAACACTGAAGCTTTCTTT.

This chain joins TRBV18 and TRBJ2-3; D is unclear. The CDR3 sequence is 13 residues long. Trimming removed 6 bases at V and 6 bases at J, with 13 bases between. The germline gives CDR1 KGHSH, CDR2 LQKENI. This CDR3 is CASSPLGRDTQYF. The CDR3 DNA is TGTGCCAGCTCCCCCCTGGGTAGGGATACGCAGTATTTT. Combining the CDR3 with reference TRBV18 and TRBJ2-3 gives the whole variable domain NAGVMQNPRHLVRRRGQEARLRCSPMKGHSHVYWYRQLPEEGLKFMVYLQKENIIDESGMPKERFSAEFPKEGPSILRIQQVVRGDSAAYFCASSPLGRDTQYFGPGTRLTVL.

This chain joins TRBV11-2 and TRBJ2-1, with 9 bases aligning to TRBD1. Germline CDR1 reads SGHAT; CDR2 reads FQNNGV. This CDR3 region has 16 residues. V lost 3 bases to trimming and J lost 7 bases; unmatched junction nucleotides: 10. Written as DNA, the CDR3 is TGTGCCAGCAGCTTGTTACAGGGGGCCTTAGGGAATGAGCAGTTCTTC. Amino acid sequence: CASSLLQGALGNEQFF.